This TCR beta chain was identified in a study of identical twins. Germline assignment: CDR1 SGHTA and CDR2 FQGNSA. CDR3 size: 15 residues. The V end was cut by 5 bases, the J end by 2 bases, with 12 bases between. To note about this clonotype: The antigen remains unidentified.

Healthy Caucasians made up all donors. Whole-study findings and limits: Zero-insertion analyses could be partly confounded by invariant MAIT and iNKT cells. It was out-of-frame TCR alpha sharing in monozygotic twins that models underestimated. Conclusions rested on cross-sectional statistics rather than following the same donors.

One entry per CDR3 protein results from TCRdb running MiXCR on the 5' RACE reads. The repertoire includes about 530,000 distinct CDR3 sequences, around 24% of them detected once, and roughly 0.5% sits in the top ten. These data were also reused for a study on yellow fever vaccine responses in identical twins.

The chain links TRBV7-2 to TRBJ2-2, with unresolved D. The TCR was taken from a woman aged 18-29 years in good health. Sequencing was performed on CD4+ T cells sorted from blood. The CDR3 reads CASSIGIFNTGELFF. CDR3 bases: TGTGCCAGCAGCATAGGAATTTTCAACACCGGGGAGCTGTTTTTT.